This entry describes one TCR beta chain. The source of the sample is a study of blood T cells in healthy people across ages. V dropped 2 bases and J dropped 1; count of bases not matched to a gene: 6. Germline lookup yields CDR1 DFQATT and CDR2 SNEGSKA (reference sequence). The CDR3 is 15 residues long. With a J-beta primer mix and a sample-barcoded 5' primer, a second PCR ran about 7 to 12 cycles. Each CDR3 protein gets one entry after TCRdb re-called the 5' RACE reads with MiXCR. Of 800,000 or so distinct CDR3 sequences listed, approximately 25% were seen once; the top ten hold approximately 4%. The sample also formed part of further work on T cells of mothers and their children.

The material sequenced was blood. The chain joins TRBV20-1 to TRBJ1-1, with 8 bases that match TRBD1. This sequence was found in a boy between 10 and 17 years old in good health. The CDR3 spells CSARNPGGTNTEAFF. As DNA, the CDR3 is TGCAGTGCTAGAAATCCAGGGGGCACGAACACTGAAGCTTTCTTT.